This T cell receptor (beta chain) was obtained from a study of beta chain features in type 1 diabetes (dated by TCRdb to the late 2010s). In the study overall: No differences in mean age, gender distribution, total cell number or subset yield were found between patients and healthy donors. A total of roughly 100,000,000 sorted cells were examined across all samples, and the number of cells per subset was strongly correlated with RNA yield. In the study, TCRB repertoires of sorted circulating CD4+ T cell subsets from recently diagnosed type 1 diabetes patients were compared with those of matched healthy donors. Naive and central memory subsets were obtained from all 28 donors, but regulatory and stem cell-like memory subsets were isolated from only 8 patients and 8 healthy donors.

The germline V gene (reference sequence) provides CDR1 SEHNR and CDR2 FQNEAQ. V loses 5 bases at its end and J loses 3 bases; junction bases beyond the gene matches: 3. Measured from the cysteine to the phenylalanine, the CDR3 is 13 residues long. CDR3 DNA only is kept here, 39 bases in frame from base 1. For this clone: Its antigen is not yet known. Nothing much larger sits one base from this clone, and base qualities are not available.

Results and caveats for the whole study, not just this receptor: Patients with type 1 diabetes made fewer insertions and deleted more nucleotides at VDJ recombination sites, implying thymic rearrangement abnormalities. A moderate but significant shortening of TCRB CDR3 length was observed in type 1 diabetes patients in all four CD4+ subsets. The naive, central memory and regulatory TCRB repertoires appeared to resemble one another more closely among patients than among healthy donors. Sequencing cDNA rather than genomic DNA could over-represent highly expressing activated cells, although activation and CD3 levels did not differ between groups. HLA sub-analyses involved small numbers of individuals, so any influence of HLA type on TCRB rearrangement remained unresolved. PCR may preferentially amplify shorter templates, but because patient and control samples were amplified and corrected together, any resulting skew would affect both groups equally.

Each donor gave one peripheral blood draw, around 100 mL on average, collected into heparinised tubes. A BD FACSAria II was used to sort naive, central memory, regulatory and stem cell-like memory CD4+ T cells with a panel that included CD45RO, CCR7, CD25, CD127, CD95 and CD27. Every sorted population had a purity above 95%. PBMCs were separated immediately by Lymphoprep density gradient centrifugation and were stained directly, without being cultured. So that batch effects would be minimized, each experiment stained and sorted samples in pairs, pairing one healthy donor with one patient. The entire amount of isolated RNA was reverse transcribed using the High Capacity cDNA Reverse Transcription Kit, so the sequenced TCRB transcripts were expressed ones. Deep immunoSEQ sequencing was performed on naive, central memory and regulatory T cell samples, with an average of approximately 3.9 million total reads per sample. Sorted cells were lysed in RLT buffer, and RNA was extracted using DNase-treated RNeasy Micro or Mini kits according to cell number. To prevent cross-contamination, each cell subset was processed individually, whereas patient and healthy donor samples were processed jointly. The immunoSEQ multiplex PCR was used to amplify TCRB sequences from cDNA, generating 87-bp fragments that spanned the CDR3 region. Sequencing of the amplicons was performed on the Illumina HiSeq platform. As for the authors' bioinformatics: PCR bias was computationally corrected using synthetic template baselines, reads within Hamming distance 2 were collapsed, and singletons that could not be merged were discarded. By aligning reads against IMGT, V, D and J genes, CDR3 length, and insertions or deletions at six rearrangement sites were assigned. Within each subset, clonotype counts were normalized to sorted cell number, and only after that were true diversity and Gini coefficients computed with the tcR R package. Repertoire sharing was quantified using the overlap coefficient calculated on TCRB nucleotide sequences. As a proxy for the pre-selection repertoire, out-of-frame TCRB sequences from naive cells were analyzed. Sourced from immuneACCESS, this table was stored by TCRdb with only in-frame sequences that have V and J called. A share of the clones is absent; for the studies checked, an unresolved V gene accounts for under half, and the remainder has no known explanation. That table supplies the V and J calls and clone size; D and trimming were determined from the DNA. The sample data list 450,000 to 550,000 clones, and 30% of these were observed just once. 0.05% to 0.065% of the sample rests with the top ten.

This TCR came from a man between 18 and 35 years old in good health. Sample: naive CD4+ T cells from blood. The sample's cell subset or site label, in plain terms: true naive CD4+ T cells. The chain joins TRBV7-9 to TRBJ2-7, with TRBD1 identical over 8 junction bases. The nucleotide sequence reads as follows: TGTGCCAGCAGCGCAGGGACAGGCTACGAGCAGTACTTC. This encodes CASSAGTGYEQYF.